This paragraph covers one TCR beta chain sequence. Its target is unknown. The length of the CDR3 is 16 residues. V dropped 0 bases and J dropped 4; count of bases not matched to a gene: 6. Per the germline V gene, CDR1 is SGHRS and CDR2 is YFSETQ. The PCR ran on 60 Vbeta and 13 Jbeta primers. The method was immunoSEQ multiplex PCR; TCRdb's version includes in-frame clones alone and lacks a portion of them. The table lists some 130,000 clones, around 80% of them singletons. These data are taken from a study of cytomegalovirus exposure and HLA in healthy donors. Study results and caveats: As a later analysis revealed, the rate of TCR association differed by HLA locus, with DRB1 most and HLA-C fewest. Presence/absence analyses assumed roughly uniform sequencing depth across donors, which may not hold.

Input material: PBMCs. The origin of this receptor is a woman in her 40s in good health and CMV-seronegative. The rearrangement joins TRBV5-1 to TRBJ2-1; 8 bases fit TRBD1. The CDR3 region has the DNA TGCGCCAGCAGCTTGGCCTTTAGACAGGGGTACAATGAGCAGTTCTTC. Protein: CASSLAFRQGYNEQFF.